A single T cell receptor beta chain is shown here with its context. Its antigen is as yet unknown. The authors used template switching to add a universal primer site and gave cDNA unique molecular identifiers. TCRdb reanalysed the 5' RACE reads using MiXCR and keeps one entry per CDR3 protein. Of roughly 350,000 distinct CDR3 sequences listed, roughly 12% were seen once; the top ten hold about 7%. The data belong to a study of identical twins. Broader study findings: Compared with models, monozygotic twins showed more out-of-frame TCR alpha sharing. The same donors were not followed; conclusions instead depended on cross-sectional statistical analysis.

This CDR3 has 15 amino acids. The V and J ends lost 10 bases and 0 bases respectively, with 16 bases between them. Germline CDR1 is MDHEN and CDR2 is SYDVKM. The data also belong to a second study, concerning yellow fever vaccine responses in identical twins.

The clonotype was recovered from a woman younger than 35 in good health. Sequences were obtained from CD8+ T cells sorted from blood. The genes are TRBV28 and TRBJ2-1; D not certain. In DNA form, the CDR3 reads TGTGCCACTACAAGAGGACCGCCCTCCTACAATGAGCAGTTCTTC. Amino acid sequence: CATTRGPPSYNEQFF.